The 29 T cell receptor beta chains in this list originate from one sample, sequenced in a study of OX40 agonist ivuxolimab in advanced cancers. Clones were read by immunoSEQ multiplex PCR, and TCRdb kept only the in-frame ones, dropping some. The data contain approximately 54,000 clones, approximately 90% of them singletons. The sample was CD4+ or CD8+ T cells sorted from blood, taken in a trial of the OX40 agonist ivuxolimab. These receptors were taken from an adult with an advanced solid tumor such as melanoma, head and neck, liver or kidney cancer.

The chain is built from TRBV4-3 and TRBJ2-2; TRBD1 aligns across 9 bases. The germline CDR1 and CDR2 sequences are LGHNA and YSLEER. V gave up 1 base and J gave up 6 bases; unmatched junction bases: 6. This CDR3 is 16 amino acids long. DNA for the CDR3: TGCGCCAGCAGCCAAGGGACAGGGGAGTACGCCGGGGAGCTGTTTTTT. This gives the protein CASSQGTGEYAGELFF.

The chain has TRBV7-6 and TRBJ1-1, with 11 nucleotides matching TRBD1. CDR3 size: 17 residues. Trimming removed 3 bases from V and 4 bases from J; junction bases left unmatched: 10. Germline V gene sequence: CDR1 SGHVS, CDR2 FNYEAQ. This CDR3 reads CASSFPGQGAIGTEAFF. CDR3 DNA: TGTGCCAGCAGCTTCCCTGGACAGGGGGCGATAGGCACTGAAGCTTTCTTT. The full variable domain, rest sourced from reference TRBV7-6 and TRBJ1-1, is GAGVSQSPRYKVTKRGQDVALRCDPISGHVSLYWYRQALGQGPEFLTYFNYEAQQDKSGLPNDRFSAERPEGSISTLTIQRTEQRDSAMYRCASSFPGQGAIGTEAFFGQGTRLTVV.

The chain uses TRBV6-5 and TRBJ1-1; TRBD1 might be the D (5 bases). Trimming left V 4 bases short and J 6 bases short, with 12 bases between. The CDR3 contains 13 residues. CDR1 and CDR2 (germline): MNHEY, SVGAGI. The DNA of the CDR3 is TGTGCCAGCAGTTCCCGCAGGGCACCTGAAGCTTTCTTT. It codes for CASSSRRAPEAFF.

The J gene is TRBJ1-1, the V gene TRBV30; D not resolved. The germline gives CDR1 GTSNPN, CDR2 SVGIG (reference sequence). This CDR3 contains 16 residues. Trimming took off 4 bases at V and 0 bases at J, with 18 bases between the two ends. CDR3 residues: CAWTLSLREMNTEAFF. The CDR3 DNA reads TGTGCCTGGACGTTATCCTTGAGGGAGATGAACACTGAAGCTTTCTTT.

The chain has TRBV6-5 and TRBJ1-1; 9 bases agree with TRBD1. Trimming took 5 bases from V and 8 from J; bases not matched to a gene: 6. CDR1 is MNHEY and CDR2 is SVGAGI in the germline V gene. The CDR3 totals 13 residues. CDR3 amino acids: CASSRTGGIEAFF. In DNA form, the CDR3 reads TGTGCCAGCAGTCGTACAGGGGGCATCGAAGCTTTCTTT.

The V and J genes are TRBV6-5 and TRBJ2-2; TRBD1 aligns across 12 bases. From germline, CDR1 is MNHEY and CDR2 SVGAGI. J lost 7 bases, V lost 4 bases, and 4 bases had no gene match. This CDR3 has 15 amino acids. This CDR3 is CASSSGTGGGGELFF. CDR3 DNA: TGTGCCAGCAGTTCCGGGACAGGGGGCGGCGGGGAGCTGTTTTTT.

The rearrangement uses TRBV5-4 and TRBJ2-2; no definite D call. Germline loops: CDR1 SGHNT, CDR2 YYREEE (reference sequence). CDR3 length: 15 residues. V was trimmed by 3 bases and J by 3 bases, leaving 12 bases between them. In DNA form, the CDR3 reads TGTGCCAGCAGCTCTCTCATGGTCGACACCGGGGAGCTGTTTTTT. It encodes CASSSLMVDTGELFF.

This clone has a single count. No conserved phenylalanine or tryptophan ends this CDR3, so it is likely a read error. The rearrangement uses TRBV27 and TRBJ2-7; D is uncertain. The CDR3 is 13 residues long. V lost 3 bases, J lost 3 bases, and 9 bases lay in between. Germline CDR1 is MNHEY and CDR2 is SMNVEV (reference sequence). For the CDR3, the DNA is TGTGCCAGCAGTTTGGGCAGAAGCTACGAGCAGTACCTC. Its protein product is CASSLGRSYEQYL.

The CDR3 sequence: CASSLGTTTGETQYF. The CDR3 nucleotides are TGTGCCAGCAGCTTAGGGACAACCACAGGAGAGACCCAGTACTTC. The chain combines TRBV7-2 with TRBJ2-5; maybe TRBD1 (5 bases). V was clipped by 1 base and J by 4 bases, with 13 bases between them. This CDR3 spans 15 amino acids. Germline V CDR1 and CDR2: SGHTA, FQGNSA.

This rearrangement joins TRBV6-5 to TRBJ1-1; possibly TRBD1 for D (5 bases). The CDR3 runs to 12 residues. The V gene lost 7 bases and the J gene lost 7 bases, with 13 bases spanning the gap. CDR1 MNHEY and CDR2 SVGAGI come from the germline V gene. The chain's CDR3 is CASNNGGNEAFF. CDR3 sequence (DNA): TGTGCCAGCAACAACGGGGGGAATGAAGCTTTCTTT.

The genes are TRBV27 and TRBJ2-2; either TRBD1 or TRBD2 may fit D (5 bases each). CDR3 size: 16 residues. V was cut by 5 bases and J by 4 bases, with 17 bases left in between. The germline gives CDR1 MNHEY, CDR2 SMNVEV (reference sequence). The CDR3 region is CASSTQGVEGTGELFF. The CDR3 nucleotides read TGTGCCAGCAGTACCCAAGGGGTAGAGGGCACCGGGGAGCTGTTTTTT.

The chain recombines TRBV4-3 with TRBJ1-2; D is possibly TRBD1 (6 bases). Germline values: CDR1 LGHNA, CDR2 YSLEER. Trimming took 0 bases from V and 0 from J, leaving 11 bases between them. The CDR3 sequence is 16 residues long. The CDR3 DNA follows: TGCGCCAGCAGCCAAGACTGGGGGCCCACTAACTATGGCTACACCTTC. As protein: CASSQDWGPTNYGYTF.

The CDR3: CASSHGLGIGNQPQHF. The CDR3 DNA follows: TGCGCCAGCAGCCACGGGTTGGGGATCGGCAATCAGCCCCAGCATTTT. This chain uses TRBV4-1 with TRBJ1-5, with D hard to call. CDR1 is MGHRA and CDR2 is YSYEKL in the germline V gene. The CDR3 loop spans 16 amino acids. Trimming removed 3 bases from V and 2 bases from J, with 14 bases in between.

The chain carries TRBV6-5 and TRBJ2-3, with 7 bases aligning to TRBD2. The V gene end was trimmed by 2 bases and the J gene end by 1 base; junction bases not matched to a gene: 3. Germline V gene lookup returns CDR1 MNHEY and CDR2 SVGAGI. This CDR3 is 15 amino acids long. This chain's CDR3 is CASSYQAGRTDTQYF. The CDR3 DNA sequence: TGTGCCAGCAGTTACCAAGCGGGACGCACAGATACGCAGTATTTT.

The chain uses TRBV28 and TRBJ2-7; TRBD1 or TRBD2 may be the D gene (5 bases each). The CDR3 consists of 14 residues. Trimming removed 3 bases from V and 7 bases from J, with 16 bases in between. CDR1 and CDR2 (germline): MDHEN, SYDVKM. This CDR3 is CASSFSLGTGEQYF. The CDR3 DNA follows: TGTGCCAGCAGTTTCAGTTTGGGGACGGGGGAGCAGTACTTC.

The chain employs TRBV5-6 and TRBJ2-5, with 7 bases aligning to TRBD2. The better agreement between TRBJ2-7 and the DNA end casts doubt on the J call. This CDR3 has 15 amino acids. Germline-derived CDR1 and CDR2 are SGHDT and YYEEEE. CDR3 nucleotide sequence: TGTGCCAGCAGCTTGGGCGGGGGTTTGGGCTACGAGCAGTACTTC. Protein product: CASSLGGGLGYEQYF.

This clone was detected once. This chain uses TRBV18 with TRBJ1-1; no definite D call. Trimming removed 3 bases from V and 0 bases from J, with 11 bases in between. The CDR3 spans 15 residues. The germline V gene has CDR1 KGHSH and CDR2 LQKENI. CDR3 loop: CASSPAGGMNTEAFF. The CDR3 nucleotides read TGTGCCAGCTCACCCGCCGGCGGGATGAACACTGAAGCTTTCTTT.

V is TRBV6-1 and J is TRBJ2-1; TRBD1 agrees at 8 bases. Unmatched junction bases numbered 11, after V lost 3 bases and J lost 4 bases. There are 17 residues in the CDR3. CDR1 and CDR2 (germline): MNHNS, SASEGT. CDR3 in DNA: TGTGCCAGCAGTGAGAGCAGACAGGGGCCAAGGTACAATGAGCAGTTCTTC. It is translated as CASSESRQGPRYNEQFF.

By its share, this clone is medium-sized. The gene calls are TRBV7-6 and TRBJ1-4, with a possible D match to TRBD1 (5 bases). The CDR3 covers 16 residues. Trimming took 4 bases from V and 0 from J, leaving 12 bases between them. Germline assignment: CDR1 SGHVS and CDR2 FNYEAQ. CDR3: CASSSVRQPTNEKLFF. The CDR3 nucleotides are TGTGCCAGCAGCTCAGTCAGACAGCCAACTAATGAAAAACTGTTTTTT.

This clone is a singleton in its sample. This chain joins TRBV19 and TRBJ1-2, with TRBD1 identical over 9 bases. Looked up from germline, CDR1 is LNHDA and CDR2 is SQIVND (reference sequence). The CDR3 is 15 amino acids. The V gene end was trimmed by 6 bases and the J gene end by 1 base; junction bases not matched to a gene: 6. This CDR3 is CASRPGTGFNYGYTF. The CDR3 coding sequence is TGTGCCAGTAGGCCCGGGACAGGGTTTAACTATGGCTACACCTTC.

The rearrangement uses TRBV9 and TRBJ2-7; the D is unclear. Germline V gene sequence: CDR1 SGDLS, CDR2 YYNGEE. V lost 0 bases and J lost 2, with 9 bases in between. The CDR3 is made up of 14 amino acids. The CDR3 sequence: CASSVGRHPYEQYF. CDR3 coding DNA: TGTGCCAGCAGCGTAGGCAGGCACCCCTACGAGCAGTACTTC. The variable domain in full, with the rest retrieved from reference TRBV9 and TRBJ2-7, is DSGVTQTPKHLITATGQRVTLRCSPRSGDLSVYWYQQSLDQGLQFLIQYYNGEERAKGNILERFSAQQFPDLHSELNLSSLELGDSALYFCASSVGRHPYEQYFGPGTRLTVT.

The chain couples TRBV7-6 to TRBJ2-7, with D perhaps being TRBD1 or TRBD2 (5 bases each). The germline V gene has CDR1 SGHVS and CDR2 FNYEAQ. The CDR3 extends over 15 amino acids. Trimming shortened V by 0 bases and J by 4 bases, and 13 bases separated the two germline ends. The CDR3 nucleotides read TGTGCCAGCAGCTTAGCGCTGTTGGGGGAATACGAGCAGTACTTC. Its protein product is CASSLALLGEYEQYF.

The chain has TRBV9 and TRBJ1-2; D may be TRBD1 (5 bases). The CDR3 has 14 amino acids. Per the germline V gene, CDR1 is SGDLS and CDR2 is YYNGEE. Trimming pared 0 bases from V and 5 bases from J, leaving 11 bases between. Here the CDR3 reads CASSVGRGLYGYTF. The CDR3 bases are TGTGCCAGCAGCGTAGGTAGGGGTTTGTATGGCTACACCTTC.

There are a few counts of this clone. The chain recombines TRBV27 with TRBJ1-4, with 9 bases matching TRBD1. The V and J ends lost 5 bases and 6 bases, in that order; junction bases with no gene match: 1. This CDR3 has 13 amino acids. The germline V gene encodes CDR1 MNHEY and CDR2 SMNVEV (reference sequence). The CDR3 DNA reads as TGTGCCAGCAGTCGACAGGGGGATGAAAAACTGTTTTTT. Amino acid sequence: CASSRQGDEKLFF.

J is TRBJ2-7 and V is TRBV27; TRBD1 aligns across 9 bases. This CDR3 comprises 13 residues. Per germline, CDR1 MNHEY and CDR2 SMNVEV (reference sequence). J was trimmed by 1 base and V by 8 bases; bases with no gene match: 3. CDR3 nucleotide sequence: TGTGCCAGCGGGACAGGGAGTTCCTACGAGCAGTACTTC. Its translation is CASGTGSSYEQYF.

CDR3 nucleotide sequence: TGTGCCTGGAACGGCTACGGCTCCTACAATGAGCAGTTCTTC. Its protein is CAWNGYGSYNEQFF. This sequence joins TRBV30 and TRBJ2-1; unclear D gene. From germline, CDR1 is GTSNPN and CDR2 SVGIG (reference sequence). Deletions cut 4 bases from V and 0 bases from J, with 10 bases between. CDR3 length: 14 residues.

A few counts support this clone. The rearrangement uses TRBV5-4 and TRBJ2-7, with D possibly called TRBD1 or TRBD2 (5 bases each). Trimming stripped 0 bases from V and 7 bases from J, with 8 bases between. The CDR3 is made up of 12 amino acids. In germline, CDR1 is SGHNT, CDR2 YYREEE (reference sequence). This chain's CDR3 is CASSLAREEQYF. In nucleotides, the CDR3 is TGTGCCAGCAGCTTGGCCAGGGAGGAGCAGTACTTC.

In this sample, this clone turned up a few times. The genes are TRBV7-6 and TRBJ1-2; D unresolved. The CDR3 consists of 16 residues. Per the germline V gene, CDR1 is SGHVS and CDR2 is FNYEAQ. Trimming removed 5 bases at V and 4 bases at J, with 20 bases between. CDR3 bases: TGTGCCAGCAGCGAATACCACAGTGATCGAAGCTATGGCTACACCTTC. Translating gives CASSEYHSDRSYGYTF.

The V and J genes are TRBV5-6 and TRBJ2-7; D perhaps matches TRBD2 (5 bases). Looked up from germline, CDR1 is SGHDT and CDR2 is YYEEEE. CDR3 length: 15 residues. V shed 1 base and J shed 3 bases, with 14 bases lying between them. The CDR3 protein is CASSLRGFGDYEQYF. The CDR3 DNA sequence: TGTGCCAGCAGCTTGAGAGGGTTCGGGGACTACGAGCAGTACTTC.